These 3 T cell receptor beta chains were sequenced from one sample in a study of post-analysis software for immune sequencing data. Sequencing libraries made from TCR beta cDNA carried unique molecular identifiers. TCRdb independently ran MiXCR on the PCR reads; one entry per CDR3 protein. This table has 150,000 or so distinct CDR3 sequences, about 34% appearing once. Sequencing used blood, obtained after autologous hematopoietic stem cell transplantation. These receptor sequences come from a girl aged 10-17 years with multiple sclerosis.

This clonotype has only a few counts. The rearrangement links TRBV12-3 or TRBV12-4 to TRBJ1-2; D is undetermined. V lost 7 bases and J 5 bases, leaving 5 bases between the germline ends. The CDR3 spans 10 residues. CDR3 amino acids: CASKGYGYTF. The CDR3 DNA reads as TGTGCCAGCAAAGGGTATGGCTACACCTTC.

This clonotype came up many times. The chain uses TRBV5-1 and TRBJ1-1, with 9 bases lining up with TRBD1. The V gene end was trimmed by 3 bases and the J gene end by 3 bases; junction bases not matched to a gene: 6. Looked up from germline, CDR1 is SGHRS and CDR2 is YFSETQ. The CDR3 runs to 15 residues. CDR3 nucleotides: TGCGCCAGCAGCTCCCACAGGGGGCAGTACACTGAAGCTTTCTTT. Residues: CASSSHRGQYTEAFF.

This clonotype turned up a few times. The rearrangement joins TRBV11-2 to TRBJ2-1; 7 positions match TRBD2. Looked up from germline, CDR1 is SGHAT and CDR2 is FQNNGV. After removal of 2 bases from V and 2 bases from J, the junction contained 12 bases not matched to a gene. This CDR3 is 18 amino acids long. The CDR3 reads CASSLNWEGGLTYNEQFF. CDR3 bases: TGTGCCAGCAGCTTAAACTGGGAGGGAGGCTTAACCTACAATGAGCAGTTCTTC.